This T cell receptor beta chain appears in the sequencing data of a study of cytomegalovirus exposure and HLA in healthy donors. In the study overall: The same platform as the 650 to 700 first-cohort repertoires was used for the 120 validation repertoires, a later analysis reported. Points from the study as a whole: Clusters of TCRs from the first cohort tended to co-occur in the roughly 120 validation repertoires (as a later analysis found). The study found most TCR sequences rare, yet found some public TCRs in many donors. The classifier was said to identify cytomegalovirus status with high specificity and sensitivity.

The CDR3 is made up of 16 amino acids. Germline lookup yields CDR1 ENHRY and CDR2 SYGVKD. Germline trimming cut 10 bases from V and 0 bases from J; bases unmatched to any gene: 12. Note on this clone: Its cognate antigen is unknown.

Repertoires were generated with immunoSEQ multiplex PCR, while TCRdb's copy carries only in-frame clones and drops some. The sample holds about 160,000 clones, 86% seen once. Source material: PBMCs. J is TRBJ2-3 and V is TRBV10-3, with 8 bases identical to TRBD2. The sequence was collected from a woman in her twenties or thirties in good health and CMV-seronegative. CDR3 in amino acids: CATAHLAGHSTDTQYF. In DNA, the CDR3 is TGTGCCACCGCACACTTAGCGGGACATAGCACAGATACGCAGTATTTT.